A selection of T cell receptor beta chains follows, all from one sample in a study of cytomegalovirus exposure and HLA in healthy donors. The repertoire was sequenced with immunoSEQ multiplex PCR; TCRdb's copy has only in-frame clones and lacks some. The table shows 150,000 to 200,000 clones, with around 80% occurring only once. Sequenced sample: PBMCs. Receptor source: a male donor in good health and CMV-seropositive. CDR3s include the opening cysteine and the closing phenylalanine or tryptophan. A D gene is named only where the DNA matches it firmly. Clone size appears in some rows only: once, few, many, or a class for an expanded clone.

V: TRBV9; size: .; J: TRBJ1-1; D: .; CDR3: CASSVDSGGTEAFF; DNA: TGTGCCAGCAGCGTAGACAGCGGAGGTACTGAAGCTTTCTTT
V: TRBV6-5; size: .; J: TRBJ2-3; D: TRBD1; CDR3: CASSYSGQGADTQYF; DNA: TGTGCCAGCAGTTACTCGGGACAGGGGGCAGATACGCAGTATTTT
V: TRBV5-1; size: .; J: TRBJ1-2; D: TRBD1; CDR3: CASSSGDSTIDYGYTF; DNA: TGCGCCAGCAGCTCTGGGGACAGCACTATCGACTATGGCTACACCTTC
V: TRBV4-1; size: .; J: TRBJ2-7; D: .; CDR3: CASSPRDGSSYEQYF; DNA: TGCGCCAGCAGCCCTCGGGACGGGAGCTCCTACGAGCAGTACTTC
V: TRBV5-1; size: .; J: TRBJ2-7; D: .; CDR3: CASSLSGNGYEQYF; DNA: TGCGCCAGCAGCTTATCAGGGAATGGTTACGAGCAGTACTTC
V: TRBV6-1; size: .; J: TRBJ1-1; D: .; CDR3: CASVRDTEAFF; DNA: TGTGCCAGCGTCAGGGACACTGAAGCTTTCTTT
V: TRBV4-3; size: .; J: TRBJ2-3; D: .; CDR3: CASSQGAGRGTDTQYF; DNA: TGCGCCAGCAGCCAAGGGGCTGGGAGAGGGACAGATACGCAGTATTTT
V: TRBV18; size: .; J: TRBJ1-5; D: TRBD1; CDR3: CASSEGGAGNQPQHF; DNA: TGTGCCAGCTCGGAAGGGGGCGCAGGCAATCAGCCCCAGCATTTT
V: TRBV19; size: .; J: TRBJ1-5; D: .; CDR3: CASSFSDQPQHF; DNA: TGTGCCAGTAGTTTCAGTGATCAGCCCCAGCATTTT
V: TRBV7-8; size: .; J: TRBJ1-1; D: .; CDR3: CASSLNLWQNTEAFF; DNA: TGTGCCAGCAGCTTAAACCTCTGGCAGAACACTGAAGCTTTCTTT
V: TRBV6-5; size: .; J: TRBJ1-2; D: .; CDR3: CASTLGGRRYTF; DNA: TGTGCCAGCACCTTGGGAGGGAGGCGCTACACCTTC
V: TRBV6-1; size: .; J: TRBJ1-1; D: .; CDR3: CASSEDGQRGAFF; DNA: TGTGCCAGCAGTGAAGATGGACAGAGAGGAGCTTTCTTT
V: TRBV2; size: few; J: TRBJ2-3; D: .; CDR3: CASSVGVGTDTQYF; DNA: TGTGCCAGCAGTGTGGGAGTTGGTACAGATACGCAGTATTTT
V: TRBV5-4; size: .; J: TRBJ2-5; D: TRBD2; CDR3: CASSLAAGGPQETQYF; DNA: TGTGCCAGCAGCTTGGCGGCGGGAGGCCCACAAGAGACCCAGTACTTC
V: TRBV7-8; size: .; J: TRBJ1-2; D: TRBD1; CDR3: CASSPLIAGTGNGYTF; DNA: TGTGCCAGCAGCCCTCTCATAGCCGGGACAGGGAATGGCTACACCTTC